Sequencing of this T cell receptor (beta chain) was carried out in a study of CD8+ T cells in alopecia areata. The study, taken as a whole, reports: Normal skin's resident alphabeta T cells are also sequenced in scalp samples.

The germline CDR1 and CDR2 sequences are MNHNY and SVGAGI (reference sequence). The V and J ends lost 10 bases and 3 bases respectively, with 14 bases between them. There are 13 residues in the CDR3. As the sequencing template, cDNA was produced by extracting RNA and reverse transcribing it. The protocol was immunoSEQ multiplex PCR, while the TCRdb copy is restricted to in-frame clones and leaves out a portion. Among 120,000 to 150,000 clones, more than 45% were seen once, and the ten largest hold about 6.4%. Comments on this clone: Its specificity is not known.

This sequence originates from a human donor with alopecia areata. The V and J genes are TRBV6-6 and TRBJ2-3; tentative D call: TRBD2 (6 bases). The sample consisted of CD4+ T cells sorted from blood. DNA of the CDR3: TGTGCCATGGGGATCGGAGGGACAGATACGCAGTATTTT. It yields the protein CAMGIGGTDTQYF.